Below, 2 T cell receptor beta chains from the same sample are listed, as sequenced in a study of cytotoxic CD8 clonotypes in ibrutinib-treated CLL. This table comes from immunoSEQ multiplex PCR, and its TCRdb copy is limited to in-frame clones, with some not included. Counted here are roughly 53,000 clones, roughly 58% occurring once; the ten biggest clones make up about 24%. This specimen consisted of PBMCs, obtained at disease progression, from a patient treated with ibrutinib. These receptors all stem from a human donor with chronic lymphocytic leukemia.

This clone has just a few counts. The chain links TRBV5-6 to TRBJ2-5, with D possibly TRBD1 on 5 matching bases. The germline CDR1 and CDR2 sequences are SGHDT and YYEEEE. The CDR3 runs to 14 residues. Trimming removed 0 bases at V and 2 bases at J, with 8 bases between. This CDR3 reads CASSLDRRQETQYF. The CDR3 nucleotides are TGTGCCAGCAGCTTGGACAGGAGACAAGAGACCCAGTACTTC.

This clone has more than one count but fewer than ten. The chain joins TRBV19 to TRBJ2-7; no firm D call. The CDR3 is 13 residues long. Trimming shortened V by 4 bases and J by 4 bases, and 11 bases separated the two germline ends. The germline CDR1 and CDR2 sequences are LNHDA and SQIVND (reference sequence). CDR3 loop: CASSTLERYEQYF. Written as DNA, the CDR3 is TGTGCCAGTAGTACTCTGGAGAGGTACGAGCAGTACTTC.